The source of this TCR beta chain is a study of control samples from healthy donors and cancer patients. The CDR3 consists of 13 residues. Germline CDR1 and CDR2: LNHNV and YYDKDF (reference sequence). V lost 2 bases and J lost 4, with 8 bases in between. TCRdb's table, derived via immunoSEQ multiplex PCR, lists solely in-frame clones and lacks some. The table lists about 100,000 clones, more than 75% of them singletons. The TCR sequence derives from a woman between 45 and 65 years old in good health. This chain uses TRBV15 with TRBJ1-2, with unresolved D. The sample taken for sequencing was blood. The CDR3 nucleotides are TGTGCCACCAGCAGACAGCCAAGCTATGGCTACACCTTC. This sequence encodes CATSRQPSYGYTF.